This record looks at one T cell receptor beta chain sequence and its context. Its antigen is unknown. This entry is derived from a study of shared clonotypes between healthy human individuals. Clones were sequenced by immunoSEQ multiplex PCR, and TCRdb holds only the in-frame ones, with some missing. The sample lists about 320,000 clones, about nine tenths occurring once. Whole-study results and caveats: Roughly 5% was the fraction of naive CD4 clonotypes found shared across several donors. Generally, naive subsets (rather than memory subsets) showed larger estimated richness. Clonotype sharing levels among donors were expected to vary with sequencing depth.

The source is a man aged 18 to 30 in good health. Sample: memory CD8+ T cells sorted from blood. As to subset: CD45RO+ cells pooled with CCR7-negative TemRA cells.

The CDR3: CASSLGDPNEKLFF. In DNA, the CDR3 is TGTGCCAGCAGTCTCGGAGATCCTAATGAAAAACTGTTTTTT. This chain joins TRBV28 and TRBJ1-4; D remains unclear. The CDR3 totals 14 residues. Deletions cut 5 bases from V and 3 bases from J, with 10 bases between. Germline V CDR1 and CDR2: MDHEN, SYDVKM.